This TCR beta chain was sequenced during a study of blood T cell repertoires in COVID-19. The wider study: Samples came from the United States, Italy and Spain, spanning acute and convalescent COVID-19. Nucleic acid was either cDNA or gDNA, and it came from T cells, B-cell-depleted T cells, or PBMCs.

The CDR3 loop spans 15 amino acids. Germline V lookup: CDR1 MNHEY, CDR2 SVGAGI. Trimming shortened V by 4 bases and J by 10 bases, and 17 bases separated the two germline ends. Only in-frame clones appear in the TCRdb table, and some are missing; sequencing was by immunoSEQ multiplex PCR. The top ten hold approximately 7.1% of the sample, which has roughly 140,000 clones, around 80% seen once. Sample: peripheral blood. This receptor was taken from a woman between 50 and 59 years old in a cohort sampled during active or convalescent COVID-19. The rearrangement links TRBV6-5 to TRBJ1-6, with a possible D match to TRBD1 (6 bases). CDR3 sequence: CASSWEGEGKSPLHF. Written as DNA, the CDR3 is TGTGCCAGCAGTTGGGAGGGGGAGGGGAAGTCACCCCTCCACTTT.